This T cell receptor beta chain originates from a study of T cells after yellow fever vaccination. Study context: Each of the EM, EMRA, CM and Tscm memory subsets was sorted based on CD3, CD45RA, CCR7 and CD95. Whole-study findings and limits: Reappearing after the booster were most of the clones from primary vaccination (almost 97% CD4, 88% CD8).

TCRdb reprocessed the 5' RACE reads with MiXCR, giving one entry per CDR3 protein. The data show about 26,000 distinct CDR3 sequences, 4% to 5% seen once. Germline V gene sequence: CDR1 SEHNR, CDR2 FQNEAQ (reference sequence). Trimming took off 3 bases at V and 4 bases at J, with 7 bases between the two ends. This CDR3 contains 13 residues. Many counts were recorded for this clonotype. The V call is TRBV7-9, the J call TRBJ1-5, with D possibly matching TRBD1 (5 bases). Sample: PBMCs, either bulk or a sorted T-cell subset (CD4+, CD8+, memory, or dextramer-sorted; not recorded which), taken on the day of the yellow fever booster vaccination. The receptor's source is a man between 18 and 29 years old who received the YFV17D yellow fever vaccine. CDR3 sequence (DNA): TGTGCCAGCAGCTTGACAGATAATCAGCCCCAGCATTTT. This sequence encodes CASSLTDNQPQHF.